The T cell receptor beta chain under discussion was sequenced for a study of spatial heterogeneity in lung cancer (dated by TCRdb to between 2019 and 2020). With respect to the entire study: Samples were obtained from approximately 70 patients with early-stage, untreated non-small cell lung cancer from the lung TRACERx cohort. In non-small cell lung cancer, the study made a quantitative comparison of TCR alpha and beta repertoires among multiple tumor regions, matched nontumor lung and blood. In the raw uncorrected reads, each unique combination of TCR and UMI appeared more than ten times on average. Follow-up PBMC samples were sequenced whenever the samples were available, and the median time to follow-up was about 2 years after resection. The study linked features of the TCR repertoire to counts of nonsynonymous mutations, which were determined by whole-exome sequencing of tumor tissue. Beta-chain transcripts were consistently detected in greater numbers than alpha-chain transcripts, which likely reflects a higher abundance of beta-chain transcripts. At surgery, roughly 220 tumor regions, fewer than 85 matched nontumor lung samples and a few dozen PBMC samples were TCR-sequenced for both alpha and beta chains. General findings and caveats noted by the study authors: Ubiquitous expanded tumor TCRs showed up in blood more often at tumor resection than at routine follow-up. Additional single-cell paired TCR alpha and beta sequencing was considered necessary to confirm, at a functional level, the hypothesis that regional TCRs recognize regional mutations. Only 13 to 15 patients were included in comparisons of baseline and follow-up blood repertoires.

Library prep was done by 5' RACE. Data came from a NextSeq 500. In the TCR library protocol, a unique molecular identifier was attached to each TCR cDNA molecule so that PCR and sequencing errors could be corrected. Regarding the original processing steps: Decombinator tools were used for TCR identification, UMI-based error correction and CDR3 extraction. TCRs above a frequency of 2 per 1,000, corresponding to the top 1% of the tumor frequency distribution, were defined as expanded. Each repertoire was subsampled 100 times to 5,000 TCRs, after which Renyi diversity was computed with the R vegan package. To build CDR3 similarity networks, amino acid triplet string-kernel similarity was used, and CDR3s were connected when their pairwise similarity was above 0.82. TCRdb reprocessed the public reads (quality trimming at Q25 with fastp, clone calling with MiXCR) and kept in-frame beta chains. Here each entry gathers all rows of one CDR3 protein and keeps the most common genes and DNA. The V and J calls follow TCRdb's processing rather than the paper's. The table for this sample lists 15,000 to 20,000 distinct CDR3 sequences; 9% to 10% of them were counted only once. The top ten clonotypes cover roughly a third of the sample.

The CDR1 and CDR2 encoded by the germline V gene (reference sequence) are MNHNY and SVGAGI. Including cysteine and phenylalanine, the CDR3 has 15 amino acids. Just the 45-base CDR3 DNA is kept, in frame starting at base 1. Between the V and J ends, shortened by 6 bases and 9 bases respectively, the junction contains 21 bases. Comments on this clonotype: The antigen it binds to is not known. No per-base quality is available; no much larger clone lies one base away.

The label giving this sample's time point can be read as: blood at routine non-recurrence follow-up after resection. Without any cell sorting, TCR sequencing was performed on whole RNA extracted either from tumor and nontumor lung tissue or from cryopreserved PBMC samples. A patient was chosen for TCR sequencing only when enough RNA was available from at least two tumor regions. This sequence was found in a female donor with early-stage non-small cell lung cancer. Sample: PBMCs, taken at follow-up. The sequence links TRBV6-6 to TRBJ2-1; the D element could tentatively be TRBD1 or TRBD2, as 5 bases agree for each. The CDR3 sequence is CASSQGPGSGGEQFF. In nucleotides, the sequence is TGTGCCAGCAGCCAAGGGCCAGGGTCCGGAGGTGAGCAGTTCTTC.